These 15 T cell receptor beta chains came from one sample sequenced in a study of blood T cell repertoires in COVID-19. TCRdb's table, derived via immunoSEQ multiplex PCR, lists solely in-frame clones and lacks some. Of some 76,000 clones detected, roughly 82% appear once; the ten largest clones hold around 10%. The material sequenced was peripheral blood. The receptors stem from a man between 45 and 60 years old with acute or convalescent COVID-19.

In its sample, this clone was seen a few times. The chain joins TRBV2 to TRBJ1-3; TRBD1 matches at 9 bases. CDR1 is SNHLY, CDR2 FYNNEI, per germline. The CDR3 sequence is 14 residues long. The V segment lost 5 bases and the J segment 3 bases; nucleotides outside the gene matches: 2. As DNA, the CDR3 is TGTGCCAGCAGTAGGGACAGGGATGGAAACACCATATATTTT. Encoded protein: CASSRDRDGNTIYF.

The J gene is TRBJ1-2, the V gene TRBV7-2; 7 nucleotides match TRBD1. The germline gives CDR1 SGHTA, CDR2 FQGNSA. Unmatched junction bases numbered 10, after V lost 0 bases and J lost 9 bases. The CDR3 is made up of 15 amino acids. DNA of the CDR3: TGTGCCAGCAGCTTAGCCCTAACAGGGGTATCTAGCTACACCTTC. As protein: CASSLALTGVSSYTF.

This clone appeared a few times. J is TRBJ1-1 and V is TRBV5-6; D ambiguous. Trimming pared 0 bases from V and 5 bases from J, leaving 8 bases between. This CDR3 has 13 amino acids. The germline gives CDR1 SGHDT, CDR2 YYEEEE. The CDR3 region has the DNA TGTGCCAGCAGCTTGGACAGTTGGACTGAAGCTTTCTTT. Translated: CASSLDSWTEAFF.

The V gene is TRBV28, the J gene TRBJ1-6; tentatively, D is TRBD1 (5 bases). V lost 3 bases and J 5 bases, leaving 11 bases between the germline ends. The germline V gene has CDR1 MDHEN and CDR2 SYDVKM. This CDR3 region has 15 residues. CDR3 sequence: CASSFVAGNNSPLHF. The CDR3, as DNA: TGTGCCAGCAGTTTTGTTGCAGGGAATAATTCACCCCTCCACTTT.

The V call is TRBV23-1, the J call TRBJ2-5; TRBD2 is a possible D gene (5 bases). TRBV23-1 is assigned to the ORF class and has an uncertain function. The V end was cut by 6 bases, the J end by 2 bases, with 13 bases between. This CDR3 spans 14 amino acids. The CDR3 loop is CASSGRRTQETQYF. The CDR3, as DNA: TGCGCCAGCAGCGGCAGAAGGACTCAAGAGACCCAGTACTTC.

V usage is TRBV7-2 and J usage is TRBJ1-1; no clear D. V was shortened by 5 bases and J by 0 bases, with 13 bases between the two germline ends. From germline, CDR1 is SGHTA and CDR2 FQGNSA. This CDR3 contains 15 residues. CDR3 sequence: CASSAHGVVNTEAFF. DNA for the CDR3: TGTGCCAGCAGCGCCCATGGAGTTGTGAACACTGAAGCTTTCTTT. Full variable domain (remainder filled in from reference TRBV7-2 and TRBJ1-1): GAGVSQSPSNKVTEKGKDVELRCDPISGHTALYWYRQSLGQGLEFLIYFQGNSAPDKSGLPSDRFSAERTGGSVSTLTIQRTQQEDSAVYLCASSAHGVVNTEAFFGQGTRLTVV.

The gene calls are TRBV28 and TRBJ2-7, with 8 bases lining up with TRBD1. CDR1 MDHEN and CDR2 SYDVKM come from the germline V gene. The CDR3 has 17 residues. V shed 6 bases, J shed 1 base, and the junction held 14 bases outside the gene matches. DNA of the CDR3: TGTGCCAGCAGCTATCCCATTGGACAGGGCGAGTCCTACGAGCAGTACTTC. This encodes CASSYPIGQGESYEQYF.

The genes are TRBV20-1 and TRBJ2-7; 9 positions agree with TRBD1. This CDR3 region has 14 residues. Looked up from germline, CDR1 is DFQATT and CDR2 is SNEGSKA (reference sequence). V was clipped by 3 bases and J by 2 bases; unmatched bases: 5. CDR3 nucleotides: TGCAGTGCTAGTACGAACAGGGGGCCCTACGAGCAGTACTTC. Protein sequence: CSASTNRGPYEQYF.

The chain combines TRBV6-5 with TRBJ1-5; possibly TRBD1 for D (6 bases). The CDR3 runs 14 residues. V was cut by 8 bases and J by 3 bases, with 14 bases left in between. The germline gives CDR1 MNHEY, CDR2 SVGAGI. The CDR3 region is CASAGGQFNQPQHF. CDR3 bases: TGTGCCAGCGCAGGCGGACAGTTCAATCAGCCCCAGCATTTT.

The genes are TRBV6-6 and TRBJ1-6; D remains unclear. The CDR3 runs to 15 residues. CDR1 MNHNY and CDR2 SVGAGI come from the germline V gene (reference sequence). The V end was cut by 5 bases, the J end by 9 bases, with 17 bases between. The CDR3 coding sequence is TGTGCCAGCAGTACCGAGACGGACTTAGCTTCACCCCTCCACTTT. It is translated as CASSTETDLASPLHF.

This sequence joins TRBV6-1 and TRBJ1-5, with 7 bases matching TRBD1. V lost 2 bases to trimming and J lost 2 bases; unmatched junction nucleotides: 3. This CDR3 is built from 15 residues. Germline-derived CDR1 and CDR2 are MNHNS and SASEGT. The CDR3 DNA reads TGTGCCAGCAGTGAAACAGGGGTCGGCAATCAGCCCCAGCATTTT. Protein sequence: CASSETGVGNQPQHF.

With respect to this clone: One junction end does not reproduce the germline sequence, and a read error may be involved. The rearrangement joins TRBV4-3 to TRBJ2-3; D remains unclear. Germline lookup yields CDR1 LGHNA and CDR2 YSLEER. This CDR3 contains 14 residues. Written as DNA, the CDR3 is TGCGCCAGCAGCCAAGAGTACAGCAGAGATACGCAGTATTTT. Translating it yields CASSQEYSRDTQYF.

The V call is TRBV9, the J call TRBJ2-7, with TRBD2 matching 11 bases. The CDR3 consists of 16 residues. Losses at the gene ends were 3 bases for V and 5 bases for J; bases not matched to a gene: 10. CDR1 and CDR2 (germline): SGDLS, YYNGEE. The CDR3 is CASSAATSGARNEQYF. In nucleotides, the CDR3 is TGTGCCAGCAGCGCCGCGACTAGCGGGGCCCGTAACGAGCAGTACTTC.

The chain carries TRBV6-2 or TRBV6-3 and TRBJ2-2, with TRBD1 matching 8 bases. V dropped 2 bases and J dropped 7; count of bases not matched to a gene: 6. This CDR3 contains 15 residues. Germline CDR1 and CDR2: MNHEY and SVGEGT. The chain's CDR3 is CASSYPRTGYGELFF. The CDR3 DNA follows: TGTGCCAGCAGTTACCCTAGGACAGGGTACGGGGAGCTGTTTTTT.

The CDR3 loop reads CASSSGQNTGELFF. In DNA, the CDR3 is TGTGCCAGCAGTTCCGGACAGAACACCGGGGAGCTGTTTTTT. V is TRBV6-2 or TRBV6-3 and J is TRBJ2-2; maybe TRBD1 (5 bases). CDR1 and CDR2 (germline): MNHEY, SVGEGT. V dropped 4 bases and J dropped 1 base, with 7 bases sitting between them. This CDR3 is built from 14 residues.